These T cell receptor beta chains were read from a single sample in a study of T cell responses to AZD1222 COVID-19 vaccine. Repertoires were generated with immunoSEQ multiplex PCR, while TCRdb's copy carries only in-frame clones and drops some. The sample yields approximately 120,000 clones, about 90% seen once. The sequencing here drew on peripheral blood, taken on day 0 of AZD1222 vaccination. These TCRs come from an adult in good health. CDR3s include the opening cysteine and the closing phenylalanine or tryptophan. The order of the fields is J gene, V gene, D gene, clone size, CDR3 DNA, CDR3 protein. A D gene is named only where the DNA matches it firmly. Expanded clones are given a class, and other clones once, few, many or no size at all.

TRBJ1-2 TRBV30 NA NA TGTGCCTGGAGTGCCTCCTATGGCTACACCTTC CAWSASYGYTF
TRBJ2-7 TRBV4-2 NA NA TGTGCCAGCAGCCAAGATCGGACAGTTTCCTACGAGCAGTACTTC CASSQDRTVSYEQYF
TRBJ2-2 TRBV6-5 TRBD1 NA TGTGCCAGCTCTGGACAGGGACTCACCGGGGAGCTGTTTTTT CASSGQGLTGELFF
TRBJ2-3 TRBV11-3 NA once TGTGCCAGCAGCTTAAACCCAGATCAGCGTACGCAGTATTTT CASSLNPDQRTQYF
TRBJ1-6 TRBV2 NA once TGTGCCAGCAGTGACTATGACCCGAAAACCTATAATTCACCCCTCCACTTT CASSDYDPKTYNSPLHF
TRBJ1-5 TRBV4-3 NA NA TGCGCCAGCAGCCAAGTTTGGGAAGGGGTTCAGCCCCAGCATTTT CASSQVWEGVQPQHF
TRBJ1-2 TRBV27 TRBD1 NA TGTGCCAGCAGTTCAAACAGGGGGAGCGGCTACACCTTC CASSSNRGSGYTF
TRBJ2-2 TRBV24-1 NA NA TGTGCCACCAGTGATACAGGCAGGGGGGCCGGGGAGCTGTTTTTT CATSDTGRGAGELFF
TRBJ2-1 TRBV4-2 NA NA TGTGCCAGCAGCCATCTTCCGGGACGGAACAATGAGCAGTTCTTC CASSHLPGRNNEQFF
TRBJ2-7 TRBV20-1 NA NA TGCAGTGCTCGGACTCCGTGGGAGCAGTACTTC CSARTPWEQYF
TRBJ1-2 TRBV7-3 NA NA TGTGCCAGCAGCTACAGACCAGGGGAGGGCTACACCTTC CASSYRPGEGYTF
TRBJ2-1 TRBV12-5 TRBD2 NA TGTGCTAGTGGTTTGAGACTAGCGGGAAGCAATGAGCAGTTCTTC CASGLRLAGSNEQFF
TRBJ1-2 TRBV12-3/TRBV12-4 TRBD1 NA TGTGCCAGCAGTCCCTACAGGGGTGGCTACACCTTC CASSPYRGGYTF
TRBJ2-7 TRBV4-2 NA NA TGTGCCAGCAGCCAAGATATAACAGGGCGTAGCGTACTAACCTACGAGCAGTACTTC CASSQDITGRSVLTYEQYF
TRBJ1-1 TRBV25-1 NA NA TGTGCCAGCAGGGCGTTTGGTTACACTGAAGCTTTCTTT CASRAFGYTEAFF
TRBJ2-7 TRBV7-2 NA NA TGTGCCAGCAGCTCCCACCCTAAGGACGAGCAGTACTTC CASSSHPKDEQYF
TRBJ1-6 TRBV7-7 NA NA TGTGCTAGCAGCCTGACAAGCTCCTATAATTCACCCCTCCACTTT CASSLTSSYNSPLHF
TRBJ1-6 TRBV7-3 NA few TGTGCCAGCAGTTCCGGGACACCTAATTCACCCCTCCACTTT CASSSGTPNSPLHF
TRBJ1-3 TRBV4-2 NA NA TGTGCCAGCAGACAGGAGGGAGCTGTAAACACCATATATTTT CASRQEGAVNTIYF
TRBJ1-2 TRBV11-2 NA NA TGTGCCAGCACCGACCGGCGAACCTCGGGTCAATATGGCTACACCTTC CASTDRRTSGQYGYTF
TRBJ2-5 TRBV12-5 NA NA TGTCCCAAAAGTGAGACCCAGTACTTC CPKSETQYF
TRBJ2-3 TRBV6-6 NA NA TGTGCCAGCAGTATCGGGGGTCCCGCAGATACGCAGTATTTT CASSIGGPADTQYF
TRBJ1-3 TRBV18 NA NA TGTGCCAGCTCCGTAGGAGGGACGGTCTCTGGAAACACCATATATTTT CASSVGGTVSGNTIYF
TRBJ1-5 TRBV30 NA NA TGTGCCTGGAGTGCCCAGGTGAGCAATCAGCCCCAGCATTTT CAWSAQVSNQPQHF
TRBJ1-5 TRBV21-1 NA NA TGTGCCAGCAGCAAAGCCCCGGGCCGCCAAATCGATCAGCCCCAGCATTTT CASSKAPGRQIDQPQHF
TRBJ2-1 TRBV6-2/TRBV6-3 NA NA TGTGCCAGCAGCCGCCCTTCGGTTATCCCGGGATACAATGAGCAGTTCTTC CASSRPSVIPGYNEQFF
TRBJ1-6 TRBV30 TRBD1 NA TGTGCCTGGAGTACAGGGGATCTATCTTTGGGTTCACCCCTCCACTTT CAWSTGDLSLGSPLHF
TRBJ2-3 TRBV6-5 NA NA TGTGCCAGCAGTTCGTCGGGGGATACGCAGTATTTT CASSSSGDTQYF
TRBJ2-3 TRBV5-1 NA NA TGCGCCAGCAGCCCTGTCGCCAGCACAGATACGCAGTATTTT CASSPVASTDTQYF
TRBJ2-1 TRBV6-4 NA few TGTGCCAGCAGTGACTTTGGGGGAGTATCCTACAATGAGCAGTTCTTC CASSDFGGVSYNEQFF
TRBJ2-5 TRBV27 NA NA TGTGCCAGCAGCCAAGTGTGGCAAGAGACCCAGTACTTC CASSQVWQETQYF
TRBJ2-7 TRBV30 TRBD1 NA TGTGCCTGGAGTGTACAAGGGACAGGCTACGAGCAGTACTTC CAWSVQGTGYEQYF
TRBJ2-6 TRBV28 NA NA TGTGCCAGTGTATCCTCTGGGGCCAACGTCCTGACTTTC CASVSSGANVLTF
TRBJ2-3 TRBV7-9 NA once TGTGCCAGCAGCGAGTCTACAGATACGCAGTATTTT CASSESTDTQYF
TRBJ1-6 TRBV9 NA NA TGTGCCAGCAGCGTATCACAGTTGAATTCACCCCTCCACTTT CASSVSQLNSPLHF
TRBJ1-4 TRBV10-3 TRBD1 NA TGTGCCATCAGAGACACAGGGGGAGAAAAACTGTTTTTT CAIRDTGGEKLFF
TRBJ1-1 TRBV7-3 TRBD1 once TGTGCCAGCAGCTCCCTGCCAGGGGGCACTGAAGCTTTCTTT CASSSLPGGTEAFF
TRBJ1-1 TRBV28 TRBD1 NA TGTGCCAGCAGTTTGGGACAGGCCTGGGTTGAAGCTTTCTTT CASSLGQAWVEAFF
TRBJ2-3 TRBV5-1 NA NA TGCGCCAGCAGCTTGGTCGGGAGCACAGATACGCAGTATTTT CASSLVGSTDTQYF
TRBJ1-1 TRBV28 NA few TGTGCCAGCAGTTTAATCCGCACTGAAGCTTTCTTT CASSLIRTEAFF
TRBJ1-6 TRBV7-2 NA NA TGTGCCAGCAGCACAGGGAGCTCCTATAATTCACCCCTCCACTTT CASSTGSSYNSPLHF
TRBJ2-5 TRBV7-8 TRBD2 NA TGTGCCAGCAGCTTAGACGGCGGCGGGGGAGAGACCCAGTACTTC CASSLDGGGGETQYF
TRBJ2-1 TRBV5-1 TRBD2 NA TGCGCCAGCAGCTTGGCCCCTAGCGGGGGACACAATGAGCAGTTCTTC CASSLAPSGGHNEQFF
TRBJ2-7 TRBV5-1 TRBD2 NA TGCGCCAGCAGCTTGGGGGTAGCGGGAGGAGGCGAGCAGTACTTC CASSLGVAGGGEQYF
TRBJ2-2 TRBV7-3 TRBD1 NA TGTGCCAGCAGCCTCGGACAGGGCGGGGAGCTGTTTTTT CASSLGQGGELFF
TRBJ1-6 TRBV28 NA NA TGTGCCAGCAGTCCTCCGGGACAAGGGATCCTCTATAATTCACCCCTCCACTTT CASSPPGQGILYNSPLHF
TRBJ2-7 TRBV27 NA NA TGTGCCAGCAGTTTACTGGAGGGACATCGCGAGCAGTACTTC CASSLLEGHREQYF
TRBJ1-1 TRBV28 NA NA TGTGCCAGCAGTGTGGCAGGGCCCACTGAAGCTTTCTTT CASSVAGPTEAFF
TRBJ2-7 TRBV9 TRBD1 NA TGTGCCAGCAGCCGGAGAGAGGGGGCGCAAGCCTACGAGCAGTACTTC CASSRREGAQAYEQYF
TRBJ2-5 TRBV11-2 NA NA TGTGCCAGCAGCTCAGGTGCGACCCAGTACTTC CASSSGATQYF